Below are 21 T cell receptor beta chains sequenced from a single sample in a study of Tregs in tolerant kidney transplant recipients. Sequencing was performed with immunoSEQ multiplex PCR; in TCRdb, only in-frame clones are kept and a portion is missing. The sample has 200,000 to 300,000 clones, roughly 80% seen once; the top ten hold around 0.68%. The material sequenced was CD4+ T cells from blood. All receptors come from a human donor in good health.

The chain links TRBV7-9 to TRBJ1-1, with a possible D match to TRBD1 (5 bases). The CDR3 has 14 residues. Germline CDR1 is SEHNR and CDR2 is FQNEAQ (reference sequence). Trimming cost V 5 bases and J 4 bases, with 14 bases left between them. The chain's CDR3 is CASSPWGVFTEAFF. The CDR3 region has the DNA TGTGCCAGCAGCCCCTGGGGGGTGTTCACTGAAGCTTTCTTT. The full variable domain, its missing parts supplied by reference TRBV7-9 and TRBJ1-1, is DTGVSQNPRHKITKRGQNVTFRCDPISEHNRLYWYRQTLGQGPEFLTYFQNEAQLEKSRLLSDRFSAERPKGSFSTLEIQRTEQGDSAMYLCASSPWGVFTEAFFGQGTRLTVV.

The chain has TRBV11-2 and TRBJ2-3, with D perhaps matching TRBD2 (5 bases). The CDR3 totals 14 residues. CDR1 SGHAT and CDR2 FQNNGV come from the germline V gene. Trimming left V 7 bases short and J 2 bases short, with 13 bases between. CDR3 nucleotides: TGTGCCAGCATCAAGTCGGGGTACACAGATACGCAGTATTTT. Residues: CASIKSGYTDTQYF.

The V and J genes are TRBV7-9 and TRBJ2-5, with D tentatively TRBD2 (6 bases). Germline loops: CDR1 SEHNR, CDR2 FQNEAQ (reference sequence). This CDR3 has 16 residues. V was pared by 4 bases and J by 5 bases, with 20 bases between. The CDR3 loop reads CASSSERGAGMETQYF. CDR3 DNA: TGTGCCAGCAGCTCTGAGCGCGGGGCCGGGATGGAGACCCAGTACTTC.

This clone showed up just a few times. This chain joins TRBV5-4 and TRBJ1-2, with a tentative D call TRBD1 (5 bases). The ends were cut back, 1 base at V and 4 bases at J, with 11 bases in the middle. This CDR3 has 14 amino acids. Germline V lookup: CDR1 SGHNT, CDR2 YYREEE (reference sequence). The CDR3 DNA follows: TGTGCCAGCAGCTTGCAGGACATCATCTATGGCTACACCTTC. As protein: CASSLQDIIYGYTF.

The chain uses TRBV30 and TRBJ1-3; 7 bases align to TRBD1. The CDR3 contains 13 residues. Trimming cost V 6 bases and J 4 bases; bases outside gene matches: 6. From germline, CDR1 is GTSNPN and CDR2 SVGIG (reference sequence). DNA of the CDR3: TGTGCCTGCGACCAGGGGGGGGGAAACACCATATATTTT. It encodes CACDQGGGNTIYF.

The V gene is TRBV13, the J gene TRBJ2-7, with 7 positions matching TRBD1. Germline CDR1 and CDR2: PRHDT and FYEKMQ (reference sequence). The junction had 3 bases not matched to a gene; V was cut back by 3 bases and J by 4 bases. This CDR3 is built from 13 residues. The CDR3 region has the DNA TGTGCCAGCAGCTTCGACAGGGCGTACGAGCAGTACTTC. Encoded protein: CASSFDRAYEQYF.

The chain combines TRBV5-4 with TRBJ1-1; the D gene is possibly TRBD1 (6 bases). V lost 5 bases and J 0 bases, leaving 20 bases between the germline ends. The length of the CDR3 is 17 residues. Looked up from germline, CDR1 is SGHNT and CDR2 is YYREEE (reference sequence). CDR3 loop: CASSSGAGANLNTEAFF. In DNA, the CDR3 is TGTGCCAGCAGTTCCGGGGCAGGGGCGAACTTGAACACTGAAGCTTTCTTT.

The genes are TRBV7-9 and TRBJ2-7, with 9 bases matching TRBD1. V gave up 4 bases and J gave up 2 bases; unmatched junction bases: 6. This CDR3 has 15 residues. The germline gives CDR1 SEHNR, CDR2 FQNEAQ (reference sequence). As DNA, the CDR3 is TGTGCCAGCAGCTCACAGGGGGCGCTTGCCTACGAGCAGTACTTC. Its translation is CASSSQGALAYEQYF.

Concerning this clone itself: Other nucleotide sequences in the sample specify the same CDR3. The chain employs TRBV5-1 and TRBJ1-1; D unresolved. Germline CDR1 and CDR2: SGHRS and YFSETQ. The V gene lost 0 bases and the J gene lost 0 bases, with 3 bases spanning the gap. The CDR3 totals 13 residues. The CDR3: CASSLAVNTEAFF. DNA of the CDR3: TGCGCCAGCAGCTTGGCAGTGAACACTGAAGCTTTCTTT.

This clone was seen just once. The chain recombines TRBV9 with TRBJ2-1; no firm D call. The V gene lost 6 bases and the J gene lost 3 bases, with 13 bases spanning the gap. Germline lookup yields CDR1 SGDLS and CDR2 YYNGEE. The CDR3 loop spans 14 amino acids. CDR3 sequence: CASTKRGNYNEQFF. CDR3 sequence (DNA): TGTGCCAGCACCAAGCGAGGAAACTACAATGAGCAGTTCTTC.

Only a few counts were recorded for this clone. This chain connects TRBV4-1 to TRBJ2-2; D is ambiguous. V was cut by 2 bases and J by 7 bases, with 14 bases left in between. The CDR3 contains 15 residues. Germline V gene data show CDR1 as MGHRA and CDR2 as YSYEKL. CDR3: CASSQQTLPHGELFF. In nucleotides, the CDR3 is TGCGCCAGCAGCCAACAGACCTTACCCCACGGGGAGCTGTTTTTT.

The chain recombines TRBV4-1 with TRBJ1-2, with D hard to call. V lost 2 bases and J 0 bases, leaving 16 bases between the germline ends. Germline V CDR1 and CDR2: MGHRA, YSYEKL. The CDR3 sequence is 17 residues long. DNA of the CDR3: TGCGCCAGCAGCCAACACCCACCCGTGGTCACTAACTATGGCTACACCTTC. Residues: CASSQHPPVVTNYGYTF.

CDR3 amino acids: CASSLRDSRTDTQYF. The CDR3 DNA sequence: TGTGCCAGCAGCCTCCGGGACAGCCGCACAGATACGCAGTATTTT. The gene calls are TRBV5-8 and TRBJ2-3; 7 nucleotides agree with TRBD1. Germline CDR1 is SGHTS and CDR2 is YDEGEE. This CDR3 has 15 amino acids. V lost 4 bases, J lost 1 base, and 6 bases stayed unmatched.

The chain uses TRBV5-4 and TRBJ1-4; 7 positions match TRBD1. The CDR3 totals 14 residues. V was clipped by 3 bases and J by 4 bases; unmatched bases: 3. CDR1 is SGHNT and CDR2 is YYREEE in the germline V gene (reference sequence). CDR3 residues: CASSSGGGNEKLFF. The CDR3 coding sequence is TGTGCCAGCAGCTCAGGGGGGGGTAATGAAAAACTGTTTTTT.

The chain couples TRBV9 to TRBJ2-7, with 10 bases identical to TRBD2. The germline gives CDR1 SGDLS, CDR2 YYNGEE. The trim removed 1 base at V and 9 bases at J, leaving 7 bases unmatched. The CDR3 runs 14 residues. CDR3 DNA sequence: TGTGCCAGCAGCGTATCAGCGGGGGGGCCTGTGCAGTACTTC. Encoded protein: CASSVSAGGPVQYF.

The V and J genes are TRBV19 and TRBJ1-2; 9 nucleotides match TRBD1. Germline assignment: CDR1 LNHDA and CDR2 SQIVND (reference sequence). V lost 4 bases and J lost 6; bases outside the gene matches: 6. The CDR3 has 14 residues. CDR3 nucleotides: TGTGCCAGTAGTAACAGGGGGCGAGTCCATGGCTACACCTTC. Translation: CASSNRGRVHGYTF.

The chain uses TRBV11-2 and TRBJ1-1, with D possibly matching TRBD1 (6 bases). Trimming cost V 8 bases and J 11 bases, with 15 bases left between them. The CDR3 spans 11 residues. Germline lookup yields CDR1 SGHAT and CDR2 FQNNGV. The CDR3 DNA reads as TGTGCCAGCGCCGCCCCCGACAGGGCTTTCTTT. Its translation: CASAAPDRAFF.

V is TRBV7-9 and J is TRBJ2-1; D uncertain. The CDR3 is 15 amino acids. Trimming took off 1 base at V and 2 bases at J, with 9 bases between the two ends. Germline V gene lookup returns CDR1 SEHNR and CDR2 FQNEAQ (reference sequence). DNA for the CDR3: TGTGCCAGCAGCTTAGATGGCAGGACCTACAATGAGCAGTTCTTC. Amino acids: CASSLDGRTYNEQFF.

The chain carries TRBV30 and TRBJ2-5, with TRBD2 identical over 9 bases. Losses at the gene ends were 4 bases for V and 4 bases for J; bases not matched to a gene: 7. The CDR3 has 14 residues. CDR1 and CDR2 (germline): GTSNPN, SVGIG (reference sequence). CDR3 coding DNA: TGTGCCTGGATGCGGGGGGGGCCGGGAGAGACCCAGTACTTC. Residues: CAWMRGGPGETQYF.

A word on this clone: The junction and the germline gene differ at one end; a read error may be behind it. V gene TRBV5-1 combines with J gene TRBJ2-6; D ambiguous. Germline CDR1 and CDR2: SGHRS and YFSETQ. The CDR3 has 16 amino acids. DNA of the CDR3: TGCGCCGGCAGTAGGCAGATCGAAGCTGGGGCCAACGTCCTGACTTTC. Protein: CAGSRQIEAGANVLTF.

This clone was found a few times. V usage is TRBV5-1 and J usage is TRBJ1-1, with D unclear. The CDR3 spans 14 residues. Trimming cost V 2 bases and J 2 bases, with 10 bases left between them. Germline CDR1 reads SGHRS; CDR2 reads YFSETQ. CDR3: CASSFNPGNTEAFF. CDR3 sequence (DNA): TGCGCCAGCAGCTTTAACCCCGGCAACACTGAAGCTTTCTTT.